This TCR beta chain was sequenced during a study of response to subunit inactivated influenza vaccine. Trimming took 1 base from V and 1 from J, leaving 13 bases between them. This CDR3 comprises 16 residues. Germline V gene sequence: CDR1 SGHTA, CDR2 FQGNSA. TCRdb processed the RT-PCR reads anew with MiXCR; each CDR3 protein has one entry. Counted here are about 570,000 distinct CDR3 sequences, approximately 10% occurring once; the ten biggest clones make up 9.5% to 12%. These data are also associated with another study on T cells expressing NK-cell markers. That work adds: Template switching by 5'RACE with UMIs generated the TCR beta cDNA. Investigators obtained TCR beta repertoires from sorted CD3+CD56+NKG2C+, CD3+CD56+NKG2C- and CD3+CD56-NKG2C+ T cells.

The source was PBMCs from blood, collected on the day of vaccination. The chain uses TRBV7-2 and TRBJ2-5, with D maybe TRBD1 (6 bases). The source is a man aged 50-60 years who received an inactivated influenza vaccine. The CDR3 sequence is CASSLGLGALQETQYF. The DNA for the CDR3 is TGTGCCAGCAGCTTAGGACTGGGGGCCCTCCAAGAGACCCAGTACTTC.